These T cell receptor beta chains were read from a single sample in a study of cytomegalovirus exposure and HLA in healthy donors. Profiled with immunoSEQ multiplex PCR; TCRdb holds only in-frame clones, not every one. The sample shows fewer than 150,000 clones, around 85% of them seen only once. Input material: PBMCs. These receptors all come from a man in his forties or fifties in good health and CMV-seropositive. CDR3s leave out the opening cysteine and the closing phenylalanine or tryptophan.

J gene | V gene | CDR3 protein
TRBJ2-3 | TRBV19 | ASSIGLAGLGPDTQY
TRBJ1-4 | TRBV7-2 | ASSTTGAPNEKLF
TRBJ2-3 | TRBV28 | ASSTPYIATVPGGTDTQY
TRBJ1-3 | TRBV2 | ASKTTAASGNTIY
TRBJ1-1 | TRBV7-6 | ASSSQDGFTEAF
TRBJ1-1 | TRBV7-9 | ASSDFRNTEAF
TRBJ2-7 | TRBV10-3 | AISKRESYEQY
TRBJ1-5 | TRBV7-8 | ASSPLGEGSNQPQH
TRBJ2-7 | TRBV5-4 | ASSVPGHPYEQY
TRBJ2-3 | TRBV5-4 | ASSPYPGLAGDTQY
TRBJ2-5 | TRBV4-2 | ASSKRQGGETQY
TRBJ1-5 | TRBV10-2 | ASSADSFNQPQH
TRBJ2-1 | TRBV5-4 | ASSLGQGTYNEQF
TRBJ2-3 | TRBV25-1 | ASSPSGTGGTDTQY
TRBJ2-3 | TRBV15 | ATSREWTGGTDTQY
TRBJ2-3 | TRBV18 | ASSPQGQGMPDTQY
TRBJ2-2 | TRBV14 | ASSPLAGGTGELF
TRBJ2-1 | TRBV11-2 | ASSLLAGVLHEQF